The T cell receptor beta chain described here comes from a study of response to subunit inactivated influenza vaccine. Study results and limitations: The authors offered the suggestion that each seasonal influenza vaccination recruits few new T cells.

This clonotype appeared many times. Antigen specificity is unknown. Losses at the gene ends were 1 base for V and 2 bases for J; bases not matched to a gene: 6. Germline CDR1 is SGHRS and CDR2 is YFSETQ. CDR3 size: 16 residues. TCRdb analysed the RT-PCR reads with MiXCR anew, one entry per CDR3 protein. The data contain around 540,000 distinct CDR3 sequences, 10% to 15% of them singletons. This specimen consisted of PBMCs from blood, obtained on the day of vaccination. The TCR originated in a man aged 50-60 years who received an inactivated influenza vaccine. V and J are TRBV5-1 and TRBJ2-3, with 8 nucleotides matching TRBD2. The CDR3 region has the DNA TGCGCCAGCAGCTTGTTTAGCGGGGATGTCACAGATACGCAGTATTTT. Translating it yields CASSLFSGDVTDTQYF.